The 2 T cell receptor beta chains presented below share a single source sample, sequenced in a study of vaccination and CD4 T cells after COVID-19. CD4+ T cells that had been cultured provided DNA sequenced with the Oncomine TCR Beta short-read assay. TCRdb called the PCR reads again in MiXCR, with one record for every CDR3 protein. The sample has around 20,000 distinct CDR3 sequences; roughly 43% are singletons. The antigens of these receptors remain unknown. Treatment: roughly 10-day PBMC culture with coronavirus spike peptide pools or control peptides (ViraFEST assay). The source was CD4+ T cells from blood, cultured in vitro, collected after SARS-CoV-2 vaccination. Source of these receptors: a human donor who had recovered from COVID-19.

This clonotype was detected a few times. The chain links TRBV10-3 to TRBJ1-6, with 8 bases that match TRBD1. Looked up from germline, CDR1 is ENHRY and CDR2 is SYGVKD. CDR3 length: 16 residues. Trimming took 2 bases from V and 6 from J; bases not matched to a gene: 6. The CDR3 nucleotides read TGTGCCATCAGTGAGGCGGACAGGGAAATTAATTCACCCCTCCACTTT. It is translated as CAISEADREINSPLHF.

The J gene is TRBJ2-6, the V gene TRBV7-2; D is perhaps TRBD2 (6 bases). In germline, CDR1 is SGHTA, CDR2 FQGNSA. CDR3 length: 15 amino acids. V shed 5 bases and J shed 1 base, with 9 bases lying between them. The CDR3 is CASSRLGSGANVLTF. DNA for the CDR3: TGTGCCAGCAGCAGACTAGGTTCTGGGGCCAACGTCCTGACTTTC.